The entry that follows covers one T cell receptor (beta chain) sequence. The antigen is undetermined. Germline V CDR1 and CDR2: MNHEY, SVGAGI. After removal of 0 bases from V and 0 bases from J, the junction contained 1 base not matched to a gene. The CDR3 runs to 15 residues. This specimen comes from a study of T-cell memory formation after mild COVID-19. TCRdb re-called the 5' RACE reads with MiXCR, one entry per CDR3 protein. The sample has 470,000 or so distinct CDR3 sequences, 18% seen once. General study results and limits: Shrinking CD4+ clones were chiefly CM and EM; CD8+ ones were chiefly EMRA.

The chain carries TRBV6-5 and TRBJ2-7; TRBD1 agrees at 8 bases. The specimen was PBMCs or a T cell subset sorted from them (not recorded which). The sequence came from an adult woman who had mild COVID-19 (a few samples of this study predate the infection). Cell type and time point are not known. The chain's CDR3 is CASSYSTGVSYEQYF. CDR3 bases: TGTGCCAGCAGTTACTCGACAGGGGTCTCCTACGAGCAGTACTTC.